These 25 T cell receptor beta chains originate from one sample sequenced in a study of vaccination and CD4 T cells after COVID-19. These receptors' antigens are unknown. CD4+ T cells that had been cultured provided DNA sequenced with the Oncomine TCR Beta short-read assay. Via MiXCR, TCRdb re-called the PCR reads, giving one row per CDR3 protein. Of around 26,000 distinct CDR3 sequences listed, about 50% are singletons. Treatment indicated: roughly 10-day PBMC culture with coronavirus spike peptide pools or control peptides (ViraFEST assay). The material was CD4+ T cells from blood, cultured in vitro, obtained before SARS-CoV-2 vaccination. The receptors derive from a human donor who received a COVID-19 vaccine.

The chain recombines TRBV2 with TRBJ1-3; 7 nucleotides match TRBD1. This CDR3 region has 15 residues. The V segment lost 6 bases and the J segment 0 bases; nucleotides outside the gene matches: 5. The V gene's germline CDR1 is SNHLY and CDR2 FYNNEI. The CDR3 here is CASRYGQASGNTIYF. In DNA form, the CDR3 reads TGTGCCAGCAGATACGGACAGGCCTCTGGAAACACCATATATTTT.

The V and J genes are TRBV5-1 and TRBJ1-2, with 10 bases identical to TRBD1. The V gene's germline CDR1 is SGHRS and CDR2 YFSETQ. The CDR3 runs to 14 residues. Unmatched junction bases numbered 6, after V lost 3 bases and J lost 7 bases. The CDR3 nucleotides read TGCGCCAGCAGCTATACGGACAGGGGGGCTGGCTACACCTTC. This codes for CASSYTDRGAGYTF. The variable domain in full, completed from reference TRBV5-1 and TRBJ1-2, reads KAGVTQTPRYLIKTRGQQVTLSCSPISGHRSVSWYQQTPGQGLQFLFEYFSETQRNKGNFPGRFSGRQFSNSRSEMNVSTLELGDSALYLCASSYTDRGAGYTFGSGTRLTVV.

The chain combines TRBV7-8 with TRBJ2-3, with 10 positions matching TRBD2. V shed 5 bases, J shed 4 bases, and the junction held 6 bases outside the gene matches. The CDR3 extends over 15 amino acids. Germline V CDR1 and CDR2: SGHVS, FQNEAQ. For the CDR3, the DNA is TGTGCCAGCAGCCCCAGCGGGGGGGCCCCAGATACGCAGTATTTT. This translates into CASSPSGGAPDTQYF.

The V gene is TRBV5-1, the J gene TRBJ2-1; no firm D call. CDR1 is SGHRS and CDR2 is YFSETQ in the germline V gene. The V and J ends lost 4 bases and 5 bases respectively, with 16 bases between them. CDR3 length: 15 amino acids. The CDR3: CASSQTISTHNEQFF. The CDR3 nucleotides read TGCGCCAGCAGCCAGACGATTAGTACCCACAATGAGCAGTTCTTC.

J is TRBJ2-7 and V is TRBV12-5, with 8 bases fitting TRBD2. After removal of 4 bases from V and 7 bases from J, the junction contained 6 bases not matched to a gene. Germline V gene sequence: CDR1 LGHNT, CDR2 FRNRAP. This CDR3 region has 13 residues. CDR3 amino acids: CASGSTSGGEQYF. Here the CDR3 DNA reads TGTGCTAGTGGTTCCACATCGGGGGGGGAGCAGTACTTC.

Written as DNA, the CDR3 is TGTGCCAGCAGCCAAGATCGGGCAGGGAGAACCTATGGCTACACCTTC. Translated, it gives CASSQDRAGRTYGYTF. J is TRBJ1-2 and V is TRBV14, with D possibly TRBD1 on 5 matching bases. V was trimmed by 0 bases and J by 4 bases, leaving 15 bases between them. The CDR3 is made up of 16 amino acids. The V gene's germline CDR1 is SGHDN and CDR2 FVKESK. The complete variable domain, with remaining parts taken from reference TRBV14 and TRBJ1-2, reads EAGVTQFPSHSVIEKGQTVTLRCDPISGHDNLYWYRRVMGKEIKFLLHFVKESKQDESGMPNNRFLAERTGGTYSTLKVQPAELEDSGVYFCASSQDRAGRTYGYTFGSGTRLTVV.

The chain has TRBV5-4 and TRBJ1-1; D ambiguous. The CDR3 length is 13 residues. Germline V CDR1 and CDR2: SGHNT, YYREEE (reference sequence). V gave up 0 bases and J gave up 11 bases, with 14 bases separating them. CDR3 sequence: CASSLDVVSEAFF. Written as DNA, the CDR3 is TGTGCCAGCAGCTTGGACGTCGTTTCGGAGGCTTTCTTT.

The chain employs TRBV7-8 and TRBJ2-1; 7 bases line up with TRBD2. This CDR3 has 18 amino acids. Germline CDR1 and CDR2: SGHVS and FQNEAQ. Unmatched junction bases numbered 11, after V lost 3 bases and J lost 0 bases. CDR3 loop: CASSFRDYRTSSYNEQFF. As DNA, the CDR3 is TGTGCCAGCAGCTTCCGGGACTACCGAACCAGCTCCTACAATGAGCAGTTCTTC.

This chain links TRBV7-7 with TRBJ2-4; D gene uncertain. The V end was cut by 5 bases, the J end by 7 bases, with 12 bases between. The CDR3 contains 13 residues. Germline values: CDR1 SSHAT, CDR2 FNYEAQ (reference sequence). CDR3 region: CASSPGEGNIQYF. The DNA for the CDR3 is TGTGCCAGCAGCCCCGGTGAAGGGAACATTCAGTACTTC.

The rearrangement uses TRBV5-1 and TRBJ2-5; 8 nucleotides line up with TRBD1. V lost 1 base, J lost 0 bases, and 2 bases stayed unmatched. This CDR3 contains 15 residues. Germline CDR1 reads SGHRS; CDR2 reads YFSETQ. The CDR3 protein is CASSLRTGYQETQYF. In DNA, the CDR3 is TGCGCCAGCAGCTTGAGGACAGGGTACCAAGAGACCCAGTACTTC.

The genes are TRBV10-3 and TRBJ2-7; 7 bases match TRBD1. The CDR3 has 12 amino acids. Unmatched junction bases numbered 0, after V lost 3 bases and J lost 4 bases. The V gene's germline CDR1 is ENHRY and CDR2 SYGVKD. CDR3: CAISDRGYEQYF. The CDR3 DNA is TGTGCCATCAGTGACAGGGGGTACGAGCAGTACTTC.

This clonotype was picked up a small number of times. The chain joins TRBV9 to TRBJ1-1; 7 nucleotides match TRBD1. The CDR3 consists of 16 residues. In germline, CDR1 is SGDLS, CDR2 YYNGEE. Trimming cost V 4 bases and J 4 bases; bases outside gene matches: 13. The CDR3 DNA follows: TGTGCCAGCAGCCCTCTGGGGACAGTAGGAAGCACTGAAGCTTTCTTT. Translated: CASSPLGTVGSTEAFF.

CDR3 residues: CASSGSGVETQYF. Here the CDR3 DNA reads TGCGCCAGCAGTGGGTCAGGGGTAGAGACCCAGTACTTC. The chain has TRBV10-2 and TRBJ2-5; D perhaps matches TRBD1 (6 bases). V shed 4 bases and J shed 4 bases, with 10 bases lying between them. The CDR3 runs 13 residues. Germline CDR1 and CDR2: WSHSY and SAAADI.

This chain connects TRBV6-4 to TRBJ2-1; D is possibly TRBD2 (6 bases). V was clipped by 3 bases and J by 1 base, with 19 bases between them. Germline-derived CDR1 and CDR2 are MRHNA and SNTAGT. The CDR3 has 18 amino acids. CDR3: CASSDSNTGLPSYNEQFF. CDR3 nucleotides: TGTGCCAGCAGTGATTCGAATACGGGACTGCCATCCTACAATGAGCAGTTCTTC.

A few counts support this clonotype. The CDR3 region has the DNA TGTGCCAGCAGCGGGACAGGGTTCTATGGCTACACCTTC. It translates to CASSGTGFYGYTF. V is TRBV7-9 and J is TRBJ1-2; 9 bases align to TRBD1. CDR3 length equals 13 residues. V lost 5 bases, J lost 4 bases, and 2 bases stayed unmatched. In germline, CDR1 is SEHNR, CDR2 FQNEAQ (reference sequence).

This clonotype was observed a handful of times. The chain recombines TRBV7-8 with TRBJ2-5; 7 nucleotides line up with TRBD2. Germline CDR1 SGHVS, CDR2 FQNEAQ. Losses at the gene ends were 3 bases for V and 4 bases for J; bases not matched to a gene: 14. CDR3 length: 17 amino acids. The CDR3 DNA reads TGTGCCAGCAGCTTGGCCTTAGACGGTCGGGGGGTAGAGACCCAGTACTTC. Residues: CASSLALDGRGVETQYF.

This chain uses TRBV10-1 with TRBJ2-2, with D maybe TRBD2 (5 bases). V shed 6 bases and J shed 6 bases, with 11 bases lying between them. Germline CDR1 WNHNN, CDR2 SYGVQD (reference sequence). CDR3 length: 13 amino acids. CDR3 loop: CASRGSSAGELFF. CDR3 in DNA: TGCGCCAGCAGAGGCAGTAGCGCCGGGGAGCTGTTTTTT.

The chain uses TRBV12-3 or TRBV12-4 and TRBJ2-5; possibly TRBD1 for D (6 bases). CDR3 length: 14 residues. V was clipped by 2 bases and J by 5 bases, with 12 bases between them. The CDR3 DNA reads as TGTGCCAGCAGTTTAATGTGGGGGCCCGAGACCCAGTACTTC. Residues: CASSLMWGPETQYF.

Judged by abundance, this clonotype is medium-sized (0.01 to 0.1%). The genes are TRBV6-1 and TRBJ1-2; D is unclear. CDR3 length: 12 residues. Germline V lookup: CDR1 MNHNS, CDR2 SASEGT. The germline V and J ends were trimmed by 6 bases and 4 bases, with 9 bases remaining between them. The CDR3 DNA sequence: TGTGCCAGCAGCCCTAGACCCTATGGCTACACCTTC. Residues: CASSPRPYGYTF.

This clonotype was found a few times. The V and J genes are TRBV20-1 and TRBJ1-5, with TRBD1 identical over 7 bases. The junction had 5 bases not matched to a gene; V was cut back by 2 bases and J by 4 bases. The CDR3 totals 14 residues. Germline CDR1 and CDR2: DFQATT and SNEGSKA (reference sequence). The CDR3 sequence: CSARYGTANQPQHF. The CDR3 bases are TGCAGTGCTAGATACGGGACAGCGAATCAGCCCCAGCATTTT.

The CDR3 DNA follows: TGTGCCACCAGTGATGTGGGACAGGGTGGCGAAAAACTGTTTTTT. Its translation is CATSDVGQGGEKLFF. The V gene is TRBV24-1, the J gene TRBJ1-4, with TRBD1 matching over 9 bases. Germline V gene lookup returns CDR1 KGHDR and CDR2 SFDVKD. The V gene end was trimmed by 3 bases and the J gene end by 8 bases; junction bases not matched to a gene: 6. The CDR3 length is 15 residues.

CDR3 residues: CASSYRSGGSYNEQFF. The CDR3 DNA follows: TGTGCCAGCAGTTACCGTAGCGGGGGCTCCTACAATGAGCAGTTCTTC. The rearrangement links TRBV6-2 or TRBV6-3 to TRBJ2-1; TRBD2 aligns across 9 bases. The V gene's germline CDR1 is MNHEY and CDR2 SVGEGT. V was pared by 2 bases and J by 0 bases, with 2 bases of the junction left unmatched. The CDR3 covers 16 residues.

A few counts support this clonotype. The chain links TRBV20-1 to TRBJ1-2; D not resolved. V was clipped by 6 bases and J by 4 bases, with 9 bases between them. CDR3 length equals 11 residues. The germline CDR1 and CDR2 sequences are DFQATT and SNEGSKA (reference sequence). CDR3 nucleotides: TGCAGTGCCACCCTTGGCTATGGCTACACCTTC. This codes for CSATLGYGYTF.

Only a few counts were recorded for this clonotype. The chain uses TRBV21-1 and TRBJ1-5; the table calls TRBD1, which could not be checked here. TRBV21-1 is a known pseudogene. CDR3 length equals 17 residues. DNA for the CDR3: TGTGCCAGCAGCAAAGCGCTAGGACATAGGCCCAATCAGCCCCAGCATTTT. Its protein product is CASSKALGHRPNQPQHF.

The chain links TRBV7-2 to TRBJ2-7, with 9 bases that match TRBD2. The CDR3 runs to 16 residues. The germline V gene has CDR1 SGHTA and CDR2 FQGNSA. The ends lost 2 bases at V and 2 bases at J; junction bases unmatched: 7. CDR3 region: CASSLTASGATYEQYF. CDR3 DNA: TGTGCCAGCAGCTTAACCGCTAGCGGGGCTACCTACGAGCAGTACTTC.